These T cell receptor beta chains were read from a single sample in a study of somatic mutations in cytotoxic T cells in rheumatoid arthritis. TCRdb keeps only in-frame clones here, not all; method: immunoSEQ multiplex PCR. This sample has about 36,000 clones, with about 84% found just once. What was sequenced was CD8+ T cells sorted from blood. These receptors were obtained from a man aged 35 to 55 in good health. Each CDR3 is given with its conserved first and last residue. The order of the fields is J gene, clone size, V gene, D gene, CDR3 protein, CDR3 DNA. A D gene is named only where the DNA matches it firmly. The size entry is marked missing in some rows and otherwise reads once, few, many or a size class.

>TRBJ1-5|once|TRBV9|.
CASSPWGSNQPQHF
TGTGCCAGCAGCCCCTGGGGCAGCAATCAGCCCCAGCATTTT
>TRBJ1-1|.|TRBV6-4|.
CASRVDGENTEAFF
TGTGCCAGCAGGGTAGACGGTGAGAACACTGAAGCTTTCTTT
>TRBJ1-1|.|TRBV29-1|TRBD1
CSVETGGTEAFF
TGCAGCGTTGAGACAGGGGGCACTGAAGCTTTCTTT
>TRBJ1-5|once|TRBV4-3|.
CASSQERTAYNQPQHF
TGCGCCAGCAGCCAAGAGCGGACAGCCTACAATCAGCCCCAGCATTTT
>TRBJ1-5|.|TRBV6-4|TRBD1
CASRDRGLGQPQHF
TGTGCCAGCAGGGACAGGGGGCTGGGTCAGCCCCAGCATTTT
>TRBJ2-7|.|TRBV2|TRBD1
CASLRGLSYEQYF
TGTGCCAGCCTCAGGGGGCTATCCTACGAGCAGTACTTC
>TRBJ2-7|.|TRBV27|.
CASSPLGHYEQYF
TGTGCCAGCAGTCCCCTGGGACACTACGAGCAGTACTTC
>TRBJ2-7|.|TRBV5-1|.
CASSLGSGWISYEQYF
TGCGCCAGCAGCTTGGGGTCAGGGTGGATATCCTACGAGCAGTACTTC
>TRBJ2-1|.|TRBV10-3|TRBD1
CAISGTGTPYNEQFF
TGTGCCATCAGTGGGACAGGGACTCCCTACAATGAGCAGTTCTTC
>TRBJ2-1|.|TRBV19|TRBD2
CASRGGSSYNEQFF
TGTGCCAGTAGGGGGGGGAGTTCCTACAATGAGCAGTTCTTC
>TRBJ2-7|.|TRBV18|.
CASSERVAFPFTYEQYF
TGTGCCAGCTCCGAGCGGGTAGCTTTTCCTTTTACCTACGAGCAGTACTTC